This section outlines one T cell receptor (beta chain) sequence together with its context. The germline gives CDR1 SEHNR, CDR2 FQNEAQ (reference sequence). V shed 5 bases and J shed 3 bases, with 14 bases lying between them. The CDR3 runs to 14 residues. The data were taken from a study of technical replicates of blood from several donors. Some clones are missing from TCRdb's copy, which holds only in-frame ones; the method was immunoSEQ multiplex PCR. The data show 51,000 or so clones, roughly nine tenths seen once. The chain links TRBV7-9 to TRBJ2-7; weak D call: TRBD2 (5 bases). This receptor was obtained from a human donor in good health. Some clones in this sample may be carry-over from other donors' samples. Source material: PBMCs. This CDR3 reads CASSAADTYYEQYF. CDR3 in DNA: TGTGCCAGCAGCGCAGCGGATACGTACTACGAGCAGTACTTC. The variable domain in full, with the rest retrieved from reference TRBV7-9 and TRBJ2-7, is DTGVSQNPRHKITKRGQNVTFRCDPISEHNRLYWYRQTLGQGPEFLTYFQNEAQLEKSRLLSDRFSAERPKGSFSTLEIQRTEQGDSAMYLCASSAADTYYEQYFGPGTRLTVT.